The rows below give T cell receptor beta chains drawn from one sample of a study of blood T cell repertoires in COVID-19. TCRdb's table, derived via immunoSEQ multiplex PCR, lists solely in-frame clones and lacks some. The sample holds about 63,000 clones, about 75% seen once. Sequenced: peripheral blood. These receptor sequences come from an elderly woman with acute or convalescent COVID-19. The CDR3 runs from the conserved cysteine through the conserved F or W. Each record gives: J gene, D gene, V gene, clone size, CDR3 length, CDR3 protein, CDR3 DNA. D genes are given only for firm matches. The listing skips clone size in some rows; elsewhere it reads once, few, many or a size class.

J gene: TRBJ2-3; D gene: TRBD2; V gene: TRBV6-5; clone size: .; CDR3 length: 14; CDR3 protein: CASSSSGRTDTQYF; CDR3 DNA: TGTGCCAGCAGTTCTAGCGGGAGAACAGATACGCAGTATTTT
J gene: TRBJ1-6; D gene: .; V gene: TRBV30; clone size: .; CDR3 length: 13; CDR3 protein: CAWSAGPTSPLHF; CDR3 DNA: TGTGCCTGGAGTGCGGGTCCGACTTCACCCCTCCACTTT
J gene: TRBJ1-2; D gene: .; V gene: TRBV7-2; clone size: .; CDR3 length: 11; CDR3 protein: CASSSFYGYTF; CDR3 DNA: TGTGCCAGCAGTTCTTTCTATGGCTACACCTTC
J gene: TRBJ1-4; D gene: .; V gene: TRBV29-1; clone size: .; CDR3 length: 13; CDR3 protein: CSVLRGGNEKLFF; CDR3 DNA: TGCAGCGTGCTACGGGGGGGCAATGAAAAACTGTTTTTT
J gene: TRBJ2-1; D gene: TRBD2; V gene: TRBV5-1; clone size: .; CDR3 length: 14; CDR3 protein: CASSLVVTSGGQFF; CDR3 DNA: TGCGCCAGCAGCTTGGTTGTTACTAGCGGGGGGCAGTTCTTC
J gene: TRBJ2-7; D gene: .; V gene: TRBV7-8; clone size: .; CDR3 length: 16; CDR3 protein: CASSLESGGGSYEQYF; CDR3 DNA: TGTGCCAGCAGCTTAGAATCTGGGGGAGGCTCCTACGAGCAGTACTTC
J gene: TRBJ2-7; D gene: .; V gene: TRBV2; clone size: .; CDR3 length: 14; CDR3 protein: CASSAPQTGYEQYF; CDR3 DNA: TGTGCCAGCAGCGCACCACAGACAGGCTACGAGCAGTACTTC
J gene: TRBJ1-3; D gene: TRBD1; V gene: TRBV7-9; clone size: .; CDR3 length: 15; CDR3 protein: CASSLGTGQGNTIYF; CDR3 DNA: TGTGCCAGCAGCTTAGGGACAGGGCAAGGAAACACCATATATTTT
J gene: TRBJ2-7; D gene: .; V gene: TRBV5-6; clone size: .; CDR3 length: 13; CDR3 protein: CASSLRGSYEQYF; CDR3 DNA: TGTGCCAGCAGCTTAAGAGGGTCCTACGAGCAGTACTTC
J gene: TRBJ2-2; D gene: TRBD2; V gene: TRBV9; clone size: .; CDR3 length: 19; CDR3 protein: CASSSRTSGVRGVAGELFF; CDR3 DNA: TGTGCCAGCAGCTCTCGGACTAGCGGGGTCCGGGGGGTGGCCGGGGAGCTGTTTTTT
J gene: TRBJ1-5; D gene: .; V gene: TRBV4-3; clone size: .; CDR3 length: 17; CDR3 protein: CASSQDSHGRGGQPQHF; CDR3 DNA: TGCGCCAGCAGCCAGGATTCCCACGGCAGGGGCGGACAGCCCCAGCATTTT
J gene: TRBJ2-6; D gene: TRBD1; V gene: TRBV7-3; clone size: .; CDR3 length: 15; CDR3 protein: CASSLTGSGANVLTF; CDR3 DNA: TGTGCCAGCAGCTTGACAGGGTCAGGGGCCAACGTCCTGACTTTC
J gene: TRBJ1-2; D gene: TRBD1; V gene: TRBV14; clone size: .; CDR3 length: 13; CDR3 protein: CASSRDRVYGYTF; CDR3 DNA: TGTGCCAGCAGCCGGGACAGGGTGTATGGCTACACCTTC
J gene: TRBJ2-1; D gene: TRBD2; V gene: TRBV5-1; clone size: few; CDR3 length: 15; CDR3 protein: CASSFQAGVGDEQFF; CDR3 DNA: TGCGCCAGCAGCTTTCAAGCGGGAGTAGGGGATGAGCAGTTCTTC
J gene: TRBJ1-5; D gene: .; V gene: TRBV5-4; clone size: .; CDR3 length: 18; CDR3 protein: CASSLAVRQTDSNQPQHF; CDR3 DNA: TGTGCCAGCAGCTTGGCGGTGAGGCAGACAGATAGCAATCAGCCCCAGCATTTT
J gene: TRBJ2-2; D gene: TRBD2; V gene: TRBV6-6; clone size: few; CDR3 length: 15; CDR3 protein: CASSSSGGNTGELFF; CDR3 DNA: TGTGCCAGCAGTTCTAGCGGAGGTAACACCGGGGAGCTGTTTTTT
J gene: TRBJ2-7; D gene: .; V gene: TRBV7-8; clone size: .; CDR3 length: 13; CDR3 protein: CASSLGRAYEQYF; CDR3 DNA: TGTGCCAGCAGCTTAGGGAGGGCCTACGAGCAGTACTTC
J gene: TRBJ1-1; D gene: TRBD1; V gene: TRBV19; clone size: .; CDR3 length: 16; CDR3 protein: CASSPNPNRGGTEAFF; CDR3 DNA: TGTGCCAGTAGTCCCAACCCGAACAGGGGTGGGACTGAAGCTTTCTTT
J gene: TRBJ2-7; D gene: .; V gene: TRBV10-3; clone size: few; CDR3 length: 15; CDR3 protein: CAISDTARSGYEQYF; CDR3 DNA: TGTGCCATCAGTGATACGGCCAGGTCTGGGTACGAGCAGTACTTC
J gene: TRBJ1-1; D gene: TRBD1; V gene: TRBV11-2; clone size: .; CDR3 length: 18; CDR3 protein: CASSSPRDRPNMNTEAFF; CDR3 DNA: TGTGCCAGCAGCTCGCCCCGGGACAGGCCTAACATGAACACTGAAGCTTTCTTT
J gene: TRBJ1-1; D gene: .; V gene: TRBV29-1; clone size: few; CDR3 length: 13; CDR3 protein: CSVVPGQNTEAFF; CDR3 DNA: TGCAGCGTCGTCCCAGGCCAGAACACTGAAGCTTTCTTT
J gene: TRBJ1-1; D gene: .; V gene: TRBV4-3; clone size: .; CDR3 length: 14; CDR3 protein: CASSQSTENTEAFF; CDR3 DNA: TGCGCCAGCAGCCAATCGACAGAGAACACTGAAGCTTTCTTT
J gene: TRBJ2-1; D gene: .; V gene: TRBV11-2; clone size: .; CDR3 length: 13; CDR3 protein: CASSKTRPLEQFF; CDR3 DNA: TGTGCCAGCAGCAAGACTCGCCCTCTGGAGCAGTTCTTC
J gene: TRBJ1-5; D gene: TRBD1; V gene: TRBV6-1; clone size: .; CDR3 length: 14; CDR3 protein: CASSGGTGNQPQHF; CDR3 DNA: TGTGCCAGCAGTGGGGGGACAGGGAATCAGCCCCAGCATTTT
J gene: TRBJ1-2; D gene: .; V gene: TRBV29-1; clone size: .; CDR3 length: 15; CDR3 protein: CSVGIDRRFNYGYTF; CDR3 DNA: TGCAGCGTGGGTATCGACAGGAGATTTAACTATGGCTACACCTTC
J gene: TRBJ2-5; D gene: TRBD2; V gene: TRBV5-8; clone size: .; CDR3 length: 16; CDR3 protein: CASSLARLAGGETQYF; CDR3 DNA: TGTGCCAGCAGCTTGGCCCGACTAGCGGGAGGAGAGACCCAGTACTTC
J gene: TRBJ2-5; D gene: TRBD2; V gene: TRBV5-1; clone size: .; CDR3 length: 14; CDR3 protein: CASSFGAGEETQYF; CDR3 DNA: TGCGCCAGCAGCTTTGGGGCGGGAGAAGAGACCCAGTACTTC
J gene: TRBJ2-5; D gene: TRBD1; V gene: TRBV18; clone size: .; CDR3 length: 13; CDR3 protein: CASSRQGAETQYF; CDR3 DNA: TGTGCCAGCTCAAGACAGGGAGCGGAGACCCAGTACTTC
J gene: TRBJ2-1; D gene: .; V gene: TRBV6-5; clone size: few; CDR3 length: 13; CDR3 protein: CASKAVRYNEQFF; CDR3 DNA: TGTGCCAGCAAGGCGGTGAGATACAATGAGCAGTTCTTC
J gene: TRBJ1-4; D gene: .; V gene: TRBV29-1; clone size: .; CDR3 length: 15; CDR3 protein: CSVSGNLGTNEKLFF; CDR3 DNA: TGCAGCGTCTCGGGGAACCTTGGAACTAATGAAAAACTGTTTTTT
J gene: TRBJ1-5; D gene: .; V gene: TRBV19; clone size: .; CDR3 length: 14; CDR3 protein: CASSMHRSNQPQHF; CDR3 DNA: TGTGCCAGTAGTATGCACCGGAGCAATCAGCCCCAGCATTTT
J gene: TRBJ2-1; D gene: .; V gene: TRBV5-1; clone size: few; CDR3 length: 12; CDR3 protein: CASSSFVNEQFF; CDR3 DNA: TGCGCCAGCAGCTCGTTCGTGAATGAGCAGTTCTTC
J gene: TRBJ1-5; D gene: .; V gene: TRBV3-1/TRBV3-2; clone size: few; CDR3 length: 14; CDR3 protein: CASSRTGSNQPQHF; CDR3 DNA: TGTGCCAGCAGCCGGACTGGTAGCAATCAGCCCCAGCATTTT
J gene: TRBJ2-1; D gene: .; V gene: TRBV19; clone size: .; CDR3 length: 13; CDR3 protein: CASSTTAYNEQFF; CDR3 DNA: TGTGCCAGTAGTACTACAGCCTACAATGAGCAGTTCTTC
J gene: TRBJ1-1; D gene: TRBD1; V gene: TRBV4-1; clone size: .; CDR3 length: 15; CDR3 protein: CASSQEVTGDTEAFF; CDR3 DNA: TGCGCCAGCAGCCAAGAAGTAACAGGGGACACTGAAGCTTTCTTT
J gene: TRBJ2-7; D gene: TRBD2; V gene: TRBV28; clone size: .; CDR3 length: 15; CDR3 protein: CASSLVTSGAYEQYF; CDR3 DNA: TGTGCCAGCAGTTTGGTGACTAGCGGGGCATACGAGCAGTACTTC
J gene: TRBJ2-2; D gene: TRBD2; V gene: TRBV19; clone size: .; CDR3 length: 18; CDR3 protein: CASSPGLAGVKNTGELFF; CDR3 DNA: TGTGCCAGTAGTCCAGGACTAGCGGGAGTCAAGAACACCGGGGAGCTGTTTTTT
J gene: TRBJ2-7; D gene: .; V gene: TRBV7-2; clone size: once; CDR3 length: 15; CDR3 protein: CASSLRLTSSYEQYF; CDR3 DNA: TGTGCCAGCAGCCTGAGACTAACCAGCTCCTACGAGCAGTACTTC
J gene: TRBJ1-5; D gene: TRBD1; V gene: TRBV2; clone size: .; CDR3 length: 14; CDR3 protein: CASNADRAYQPQHF; CDR3 DNA: TGTGCCAGCAACGCGGACAGGGCATATCAGCCCCAGCATTTT
J gene: TRBJ1-4; D gene: .; V gene: TRBV6-5; clone size: .; CDR3 length: 13; CDR3 protein: CASSLGGEEKLFF; CDR3 DNA: TGTGCCAGCAGTTTAGGGGGAGAGGAAAAACTGTTTTTT
J gene: TRBJ2-1; D gene: TRBD2; V gene: TRBV19; clone size: .; CDR3 length: 17; CDR3 protein: CASSGGLAGGSYNEQFF; CDR3 DNA: TGTGCCAGTAGTGGAGGACTAGCGGGAGGGTCCTACAATGAGCAGTTCTTC
J gene: TRBJ1-1; D gene: TRBD1; V gene: TRBV2; clone size: few; CDR3 length: 14; CDR3 protein: CASSEQGAQGEAFF; CDR3 DNA: TGTGCCAGCAGTGAACAGGGGGCGCAAGGTGAAGCTTTCTTT
J gene: TRBJ2-1; D gene: .; V gene: TRBV5-5; clone size: once; CDR3 length: 16; CDR3 protein: CASSLGEIPSYNEQFF; CDR3 DNA: TGTGCCAGCAGCTTAGGGGAAATACCCTCCTACAATGAGCAGTTCTTC
J gene: TRBJ2-6; D gene: .; V gene: TRBV18; clone size: .; CDR3 length: 15; CDR3 protein: CASSPGGSGANVLTF; CDR3 DNA: TGTGCCAGCTCACCAGGCGGTTCTGGGGCCAACGTCCTGACTTTC
J gene: TRBJ1-5; D gene: .; V gene: TRBV18; clone size: few; CDR3 length: 13; CDR3 protein: CASSATVNQPQHF; CDR3 DNA: TGTGCCAGCTCAGCGACTGTAAATCAGCCCCAGCATTTT
J gene: TRBJ1-2; D gene: TRBD1; V gene: TRBV28; clone size: .; CDR3 length: 16; CDR3 protein: CASTSFRDRGLRGYTF; CDR3 DNA: TGTGCCAGCACTTCCTTCCGGGACAGGGGGCTTCGGGGCTACACCTTC
J gene: TRBJ1-1; D gene: .; V gene: TRBV9; clone size: .; CDR3 length: 14; CDR3 protein: CASSAESGGTEAFF; CDR3 DNA: TGTGCCAGCAGCGCCGAAAGCGGGGGAACTGAAGCTTTCTTT
J gene: TRBJ1-5; D gene: .; V gene: TRBV7-2; clone size: few; CDR3 length: 15; CDR3 protein: CASSLIGQSNQPQHF; CDR3 DNA: TGTGCCAGCTCGTTAATAGGACAGAGCAATCAGCCCCAGCATTTT
J gene: TRBJ1-1; D gene: .; V gene: TRBV10-2; clone size: .; CDR3 length: 13; CDR3 protein: CASAIGGNTEAFF; CDR3 DNA: TGCGCCAGCGCGATCGGGGGGAACACTGAAGCTTTCTTT
J gene: TRBJ1-4; D gene: TRBD1; V gene: TRBV28; clone size: .; CDR3 length: 15; CDR3 protein: CASSRRGLLNEKLFF; CDR3 DNA: TGTGCCAGCAGCCGCAGGGGGCTGCTTAATGAAAAACTGTTTTTT
J gene: TRBJ2-5; D gene: TRBD2; V gene: TRBV5-1; clone size: .; CDR3 length: 16; CDR3 protein: CASSLGLAGGMETQYF; CDR3 DNA: TGCGCCAGCAGCTTGGGACTAGCGGGAGGGATGGAGACCCAGTACTTC
J gene: TRBJ2-7; D gene: .; V gene: TRBV19; clone size: .; CDR3 length: 14; CDR3 protein: CASKNDRNPYEQYF; CDR3 DNA: TGTGCCAGCAAAAATGACAGGAATCCCTACGAGCAGTACTTC
J gene: TRBJ2-7; D gene: TRBD2; V gene: TRBV12-3/TRBV12-4; clone size: .; CDR3 length: 13; CDR3 protein: CASRGTSGYEQYF; CDR3 DNA: TGTGCCAGCAGAGGGACTAGCGGCTACGAGCAGTACTTC
J gene: TRBJ1-2; D gene: .; V gene: TRBV28; clone size: .; CDR3 length: 14; CDR3 protein: CASSSGAQAYGYTF; CDR3 DNA: TGTGCCAGCAGTTCAGGGGCACAGGCCTATGGCTACACCTTC
J gene: TRBJ1-1; D gene: TRBD1; V gene: TRBV29-1; clone size: .; CDR3 length: 14; CDR3 protein: CSMIRDRRNTEAFF; CDR3 DNA: TGCAGCATGATAAGGGACAGACGAAACACTGAAGCTTTCTTT
J gene: TRBJ1-1; D gene: TRBD1; V gene: TRBV7-7; clone size: once; CDR3 length: 13; CDR3 protein: CASSTDRDTEAFF; CDR3 DNA: TGTGCTAGCAGCACCGACAGGGACACTGAAGCTTTCTTT
J gene: TRBJ2-3; D gene: .; V gene: TRBV29-1; clone size: .; CDR3 length: 14; CDR3 protein: CSVEGQRISNTQYF; CDR3 DNA: TGCAGCGTTGAAGGACAGAGGATCTCAAATACGCAGTATTTT